This T cell receptor beta chain is drawn from a study of T-cell reconstitution after alpha-beta-depleted transplantation in children. Unique molecular identifiers were built into the TCRbeta library. TCRdb reprocessed the PCR reads via MiXCR and lists one record per CDR3 protein. The sample lists approximately 240,000 distinct CDR3 sequences; 8% to 10% were seen once. CDR3 length: 12 amino acids. V lost 8 bases, J lost 3 bases, and 7 bases lay in between. Germline values: CDR1 MNHEY, CDR2 SVGAGI. Many counts were recorded for this clonotype. The receptor was isolated from a human donor who donated a stem cell graft to a child with acute lymphoblastic leukemia. The sample in question was PBMCs from the stem cell graft donor, obtained from the stem cell graft. The chain couples TRBV6-5 to TRBJ2-2, with a possible D match to TRBD1 (5 bases). CDR3 amino acids: CASQGDTGELFF. Written as DNA, the CDR3 is TGTGCCAGCCAGGGCGACACCGGGGAGCTGTTTTTT.